The clone carrying this T cell receptor (beta chain) was picked up a small number of times. Its antigen is still unknown. An end of the junction differs from the germline gene, which may be a read error. These data come from a study of T-cell memory formation after mild COVID-19. Study-wide background: Largely donor-specific TCR clusters were found.

This CDR3 comprises 14 residues. Germline loops: CDR1 SSHAT, CDR2 FNYEAQ (reference sequence). Using its own MiXCR run on the 5' RACE reads, TCRdb lists one record per CDR3 protein. This sample has roughly 480,000 distinct CDR3 sequences, with around 25% found just once. Study observations and caveats: CD4+ contracting clones were found mainly in CM and EM, and CD8+ ones in EMRA.

This TCR was sampled from an adult woman who had mild COVID-19 (a few samples of this study predate the infection). Cell type and time point are not known. The chain is built from TRBV7-7 and TRBJ2-1; weak D call: TRBD2 (5 bases). The sequencing input was PBMCs or a T cell subset sorted from them (not recorded which). CDR3 nucleotides: TGTGCTAGCAGCCATCCCGATCCTGGGAGTGAGCAGTTCTTC. Translation: CASSHPDPGSEQFF.